One sample yielded the 32 T cell receptor beta chains listed below, sequenced in a study of shared clonotypes between healthy human individuals. Libraries were prepared by immunoSEQ multiplex PCR; TCRdb keeps only in-frame clonotypes and omits some of them. The top ten hold 10% to 15% of the sample, which has some 470,000 clones, around 80% seen once. The sequencing input was PBMCs. These receptors were obtained from a woman in her 40s in good health. Some clones in this sample may be carry-over from other donors' samples.

Turning to this clone: A far larger clone differs by one base, so this is likely a read error. This sample also contains other DNA sequences that code for the same CDR3. V and J are TRBV4-3 and TRBJ1-1; D is unresolved. The CDR3 is made up of 15 amino acids. In germline, CDR1 is LGHNA, CDR2 YSLEER. The CDR3 sequence: CASSQVGSHPTEAFF. As DNA, the CDR3 is TGCGCCAGCAGCCAAGTGGGCAGTCACCCCACTGAAGCCTTCTTT.

The V and J genes are TRBV25-1 and TRBJ2-5; D possibly corresponds to TRBD1 (5 bases). The closer fit of TRBJ2-7 to the DNA end suggests the J call may be wrong. CDR3 length: 15 amino acids. From germline, CDR1 is MGHDK and CDR2 SYGVNS. CDR3 in DNA: TGTGCCAGCAGTGACGGGCGGACAAAAACCTACGAGCAGTACTTC. Amino acids: CASSDGRTKTYEQYF.

In the case of this clone: This could be a read error, since a much larger clone is one nucleotide away. The chain employs TRBV4-3 and TRBJ2-7; D is possibly TRBD1 (6 bases). V lost 8 bases to trimming and J lost 1 base, with 21 bases between them. The CDR3 contains 16 residues. In germline, CDR1 is LGHNA, CDR2 YSLEER. The CDR3 sequence: CASGRLRGQGSYEQYF. The CDR3 nucleotides are TGCGCCAGCGGCCGCCTACGTGGGCAGGGGTCCTACGAGCAGTACTTC.

A remark on this clone: A far larger clone is just one base off, so this is likely a read error. V is TRBV11-3 and J is TRBJ1-1, with unresolved D. This CDR3 contains 14 residues. Germline loops: CDR1 SGHNT, CDR2 YENEEA. The CDR3 loop is CASSLGTENTEASF. The CDR3 region has the DNA TGTGCCAGCAGCTTAGGGACGGAGAACACTGAAGCTTCCTTT.

The CDR3, as DNA: TGTGCCAGCAGCCAACACCGGGACCGGGTGAATGGCTACACCTTC. Its translation is CASSQHRDRVNGYTF. V is TRBV7-2 and J is TRBJ1-2, with D possibly matching TRBD1 (5 bases). V was pared by 5 bases and J by 6 bases, with 19 bases between. This CDR3 contains 15 residues. In germline, CDR1 is SGHTA, CDR2 FQGNSA.

The rearrangement links TRBV4-2 to TRBJ2-1; D uncertain. The V gene lost 1 base and the J gene lost 7 bases, with 8 bases spanning the gap. CDR3 length: 13 amino acids. Germline V gives CDR1 LGHNA, CDR2 YNFKEQ. CDR3 nucleotide sequence: TGTGCCAGCAGCCAAGGAAGGGCAAATGAGCAGTTCTTC. Its protein product is CASSQGRANEQFF.

V is TRBV6-1 and J is TRBJ1-5; TRBD1 aligns across 8 bases. Looked up from germline, CDR1 is MNHNS and CDR2 is SASEGT. This CDR3 is built from 16 residues. The V and J ends lost 4 bases and 1 base, in that order; junction bases with no gene match: 6. CDR3 residues: CASSGRTGWSNQPQHF. The CDR3, as DNA: TGTGCCAGCAGTGGGCGGACAGGGTGGAGCAATCAGCCCCAGCATTTT.

The V call is TRBV9, the J call TRBJ2-2; D ambiguous. CDR3 length equals 15 residues. V lost 1 base, J lost 1 base, and 8 bases lay in between. CDR1 SGDLS and CDR2 YYNGEE come from the germline V gene. CDR3 amino acids: CASSVNYLNTGELFF. The CDR3 DNA sequence: TGTGCCAGCAGCGTAAATTATCTGAACACCGGGGAGCTGTTTTTT.

The rearrangement uses TRBV7-9 and TRBJ1-1, with a tentative D call TRBD1 (5 bases). V gave up 1 base and J gave up 2 bases, with 23 bases separating them. The CDR3 loop spans 19 amino acids. The germline CDR1 and CDR2 sequences are SEHNR and FQNEAQ (reference sequence). CDR3 DNA: TGTGCCAGCAGCTTAGGACTTTTGGTGGGAGACAGCCTTAACACTGAAGCTTTCTTT. Translation: CASSLGLLVGDSLNTEAFF.

This clone turned up a few times. The chain links TRBV6-6 to TRBJ1-1; TRBD1 is a possible D gene (5 bases). V lost 4 bases and J 1 base, leaving 10 bases between the germline ends. Looked up from germline, CDR1 is MNHNY and CDR2 is SVGAGI (reference sequence). This CDR3 comprises 14 residues. CDR3 sequence (DNA): TGTGCCAGCAGTTCGACGACAGCGAACACTGAAGCTTTCTTT. Translation gives CASSSTTANTEAFF.

V is TRBV27 and J is TRBJ2-5; 9 bases match TRBD1. Per germline, CDR1 MNHEY and CDR2 SMNVEV (reference sequence). CDR3 length equals 15 residues. V lost 6 bases to trimming and J lost 5 bases; unmatched junction nucleotides: 10. This CDR3 is CASRHTGGRFETQYF. For the CDR3, the DNA is TGTGCCAGCAGACATACAGGGGGCAGGTTCGAGACCCAGTACTTC.

The chain links TRBV4-2 to TRBJ2-1, with 8 bases identical to TRBD2. The V gene end was trimmed by 3 bases and the J gene end by 3 bases; junction bases not matched to a gene: 4. The CDR3 spans 15 residues. From germline, CDR1 is LGHNA and CDR2 YNFKEQ. The CDR3 loop is CASSQGAGVYNEQFF. The DNA of the CDR3 is TGTGCCAGCAGCCAGGGAGCGGGAGTCTACAATGAGCAGTTCTTC.

This rearrangement joins TRBV7-3 to TRBJ1-1; 9 bases align to TRBD1. This CDR3 region has 15 residues. Per the germline V gene, CDR1 is SGHTA and CDR2 is FQGTGA. Trimming at V came to 1 base and at J to 3 bases, leaving 3 bases not matched to a gene. The CDR3 DNA follows: TGTGCCAGCAGCTTAAGTGGGACAGGGCACACTGAAGCTTTCTTT. Protein product: CASSLSGTGHTEAFF.

The chain links TRBV30 to TRBJ1-1; D call uncertain. Trimming removed 2 bases from V and 7 bases from J, with 14 bases in between. CDR3 size: 13 residues. The germline CDR1 and CDR2 sequences are GTSNPN and SVGIG (reference sequence). In DNA form, the CDR3 reads TGTGCCTGGAGTATGTCTGGGGTTGGTGAAGCTTTCTTT. This translates into CAWSMSGVGEAFF.

The rearrangement uses TRBV10-1 and TRBJ1-2; 7 positions agree with TRBD1. The junction had 3 bases not matched to a gene; V was cut back by 4 bases and J by 1 base. Germline CDR1 WNHNN, CDR2 SYGVQD (reference sequence). The CDR3 has 14 amino acids. The CDR3 nucleotides are TGCGCCAGCAGTGGAGGGGGCCTTAACTATGGCTACACCTTC. It encodes CASSGGGLNYGYTF.

The J gene is TRBJ2-7, the V gene TRBV5-1, with 7 bases fitting TRBD1. J was trimmed by 3 bases and V by 2 bases; bases with no gene match: 8. CDR1 is SGHRS and CDR2 is YFSETQ in the germline V gene. The CDR3 totals 15 residues. In nucleotides, the CDR3 is TGCGCCAGCAGCTTTACTCAGGGGGATATCTACGAGCAGTACTTC. It yields the protein CASSFTQGDIYEQYF.

The V gene is TRBV27, the J gene TRBJ2-7; D gene unclear. This CDR3 contains 15 residues. Germline assignment: CDR1 MNHEY and CDR2 SMNVEV (reference sequence). Deletions cut 5 bases from V and 1 base from J, with 15 bases between. CDR3 bases: TGTGCCAGCAGTCCCCAGGACGGTCTGTCCTACGAGCAGTACTTC. Translating it yields CASSPQDGLSYEQYF.

This clone was recorded a few times. The chain combines TRBV7-6 with TRBJ2-3, with D maybe TRBD2 (5 bases). The germline V gene has CDR1 SGHVS and CDR2 FNYEAQ. The CDR3 runs 14 residues. The V end was cut by 3 bases, the J end by 5 bases, with 12 bases between. CDR3 sequence reads: CASSFKVGGDTQYF. CDR3 bases: TGTGCCAGCAGCTTTAAGGTTGGAGGAGATACGCAGTATTTT.

This clone was detected a few times. The gene calls are TRBV4-3 and TRBJ1-1; no definite D call. CDR3 size: 17 residues. The ends were cut back, 2 bases at V and 4 bases at J, with 20 bases in the middle. Looked up from germline, CDR1 is LGHNA and CDR2 is YSLEER. CDR3 in amino acids: CASSQWPMGPLRTEAFF. CDR3 coding DNA: TGCGCCAGCAGCCAATGGCCCATGGGTCCACTACGCACTGAAGCTTTCTTT.

The CDR3 is CASSFWLQGQRTQYF. CDR3 bases: TGTGCCAGCAGTTTCTGGCTGCAGGGGCAGCGTACGCAGTATTTT. The chain employs TRBV28 and TRBJ2-3; possible D gene TRBD1, 6 bases. The CDR3 length is 15 residues. V was shortened by 3 bases and J by 8 bases, with 18 bases between the two germline ends. The germline CDR1 and CDR2 sequences are MDHEN and SYDVKM. The variable domain in full, completed from reference TRBV28 and TRBJ2-3, reads DVKVTQSSRYLVKRTGEKVFLECVQDMDHENMFWYRQDPGLGLRLIYFSYDVKMKEKGDIPEGYSVSREKKERFSLILESASTNQTSMYLCASSFWLQGQRTQYFGPGTRLTVL.

The V call is TRBV28, the J call TRBJ1-2, with 9 bases matching TRBD1. V lost 5 bases, J lost 8 bases, and 12 bases stayed unmatched. This CDR3 spans 15 amino acids. Germline assignment: CDR1 MDHEN and CDR2 SYDVKM. The CDR3, as DNA: TGTGCCAGCAGTCCAGGGGACAGGGCCCGGTTAGGCTACACCTTC. It encodes CASSPGDRARLGYTF.

Comments on this clone: A much larger clonotype is one base distant, so this may be a read error. The chain employs TRBV29-1 and TRBJ2-1, with TRBD2 identical over 8 bases. Germline V gene data show CDR1 as SQVTM and CDR2 as ANQGSEA. The CDR3 is 15 amino acids. CDR3 DNA sequence: TGCAGCGTTGAACGATCGGGGGGGCTGATCAATGAGCAGCTCTTC. It yields the protein CSVERSGGLINEQLF.

This sequence joins TRBV4-1 and TRBJ2-1; perhaps TRBD2 as D (6 bases). Trimming removed 4 bases at V and 4 bases at J, with 17 bases between. The CDR3 length is 16 residues. Germline-derived CDR1 and CDR2 are MGHRA and YSYEKL. CDR3 residues: CASSLRYGSGYNEQFF. For the CDR3, the DNA is TGCGCCAGCAGCCTCAGGTACGGGAGCGGTTACAATGAGCAGTTCTTC.

The rearrangement links TRBV5-4 to TRBJ2-2; 11 bases map to TRBD2. With V trimmed by 0 bases and J by 6 bases, 1 base remained unmatched. Germline V gene sequence: CDR1 SGHNT, CDR2 YYREEE (reference sequence). The CDR3 extends over 15 amino acids. In DNA form, the CDR3 reads TGTGCCAGCAGCTTGGCACTAGCGGGAGCCGGGGAGCTGTTTTTT. This codes for CASSLALAGAGELFF.

The chain recombines TRBV5-1 with TRBJ2-2; D gene ambiguous. This CDR3 is 14 amino acids long. Germline V CDR1 and CDR2: SGHRS, YFSETQ. The V and J ends lost 3 bases and 6 bases respectively, with 12 bases between them. The CDR3 spells CASSSGLSAGELFF. The CDR3 region has the DNA TGCGCCAGCAGCTCGGGTCTCTCGGCCGGGGAGCTGTTTTTT.

The rearrangement joins TRBV10-3 to TRBJ1-4; D uncertain. V was trimmed by 2 bases and J by 3 bases, leaving 4 bases between them. CDR1 ENHRY and CDR2 SYGVKD come from the germline V gene. The CDR3 is made up of 13 amino acids. CDR3 coding DNA: TGTGCCATCAGTGAGGGAGCTAATGAAAAACTGTTTTTT. Translating gives CAISEGANEKLFF.

To note about this clone: An end of the junction does not agree with germline; a read error may underlie this. This chain links TRBV30 with TRBJ2-5; D tentatively fits TRBD1 or TRBD2 (6 bases each). Germline lookup yields CDR1 GTSNPN and CDR2 SVGIG (reference sequence). This CDR3 is 14 amino acids long. The CDR3 DNA follows: TGTGCCTGGAGTGTAGGGGGGTCAGAAGAGACCCGGTACTTC. It specifies CAWSVGGSEETRYF.

This clone was seen a single time. The chain links TRBV6-5 to TRBJ2-1, with 9 bases fitting TRBD1. The germline V gene encodes CDR1 MNHEY and CDR2 SVGAGI. The V gene end was trimmed by 2 bases and the J gene end by 9 bases; junction bases not matched to a gene: 11. The CDR3 sequence is 16 residues long. The CDR3, as DNA: TGTGCCAGCAGTTACCGGAGACAGGGGGATCGGATTGAGCAGTTCTTC. Protein sequence: CASSYRRQGDRIEQFF.

This clone was counted a single time. This chain connects TRBV5-5 to TRBJ2-7; D perhaps matches TRBD1 (6 bases). Germline V lookup: CDR1 SGHKS, CDR2 YYEKEE (reference sequence). There are 12 residues in the CDR3. V was cut by 7 bases and J by 2 bases, with 10 bases left in between. CDR3 sequence reads: CASQGQTYEQYF. Written as DNA, the CDR3 is TGTGCCAGCCAGGGGCAAACCTACGAGCAGTACTTC.

The chain couples TRBV6-5 to TRBJ1-4; D is uncertain. The length of the CDR3 is 15 residues. The germline V and J ends were trimmed by 6 bases and 2 bases, with 13 bases remaining between them. Germline V gene data show CDR1 as MNHEY and CDR2 as SVGAGI. The CDR3 protein is CASSPVRLTNEKLFF. The CDR3 nucleotides read TGTGCCAGCAGCCCCGTACGGTTGACTAATGAAAAACTGTTTTTT.

The chain couples TRBV18 to TRBJ1-4; TRBD1 might be the D (5 bases). Deletions cut 3 bases from V and 8 bases from J, with 19 bases between. The germline V gene has CDR1 KGHSH and CDR2 LQKENI. The CDR3 consists of 16 residues. CDR3 DNA: TGTGCCAGCTCACCCCGACCTCCAGGGTCGGGGGAAAAACTGTTTTTT. Translating it yields CASSPRPPGSGEKLFF. The whole variable domain, remainder taken from reference TRBV18 and TRBJ1-4, is NAGVMQNPRHLVRRRGQEARLRCSPMKGHSHVYWYRQLPEEGLKFMVYLQKENIIDESGMPKERFSAEFPKEGPSILRIQQVVRGDSAAYFCASSPRPPGSGEKLFFGSGTQLSVL.

Worth noting for this clone: The same CDR3 can be traced to other DNA sequences in this sample. The V gene is TRBV9, the J gene TRBJ2-1, with 7 positions matching TRBD2. Germline V gives CDR1 SGDLS, CDR2 YYNGEE. The CDR3 contains 15 residues. V was pared by 2 bases and J by 0 bases, with 2 bases of the junction left unmatched. CDR3 nucleotide sequence: TGTGCCAGCAGCGTTTTAGCGGGCTCCTACAATGAGCAGTTCTTC. Translated, it gives CASSVLAGSYNEQFF.